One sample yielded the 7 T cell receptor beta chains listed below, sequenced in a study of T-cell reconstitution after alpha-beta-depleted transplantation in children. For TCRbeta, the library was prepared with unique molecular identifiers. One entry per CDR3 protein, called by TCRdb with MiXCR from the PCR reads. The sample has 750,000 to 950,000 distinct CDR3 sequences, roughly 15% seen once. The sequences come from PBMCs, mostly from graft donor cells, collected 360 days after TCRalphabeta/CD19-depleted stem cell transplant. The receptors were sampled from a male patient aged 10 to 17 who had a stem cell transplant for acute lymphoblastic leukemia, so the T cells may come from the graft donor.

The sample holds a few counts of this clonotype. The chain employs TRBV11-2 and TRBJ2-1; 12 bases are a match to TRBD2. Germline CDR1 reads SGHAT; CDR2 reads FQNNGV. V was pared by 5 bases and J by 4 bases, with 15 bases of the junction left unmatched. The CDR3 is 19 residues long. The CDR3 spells CASSNRGLAGGNHYNEQFF. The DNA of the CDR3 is TGTGCCAGCAGCAACAGAGGGCTAGCGGGAGGGAACCATTACAATGAGCAGTTCTTC.

Here the CDR3 DNA reads TGTGCCAGCACCAAGAACAGGGAGTCGGCCAAAAACATTCAGTACTTC. Its protein is CASTKNRESAKNIQYF. This sequence joins TRBV12-3 or TRBV12-4 and TRBJ2-4; TRBD1 might be the D (6 bases). Trimming stripped 7 bases from V and 1 base from J, with 17 bases between. The CDR3 covers 16 residues.

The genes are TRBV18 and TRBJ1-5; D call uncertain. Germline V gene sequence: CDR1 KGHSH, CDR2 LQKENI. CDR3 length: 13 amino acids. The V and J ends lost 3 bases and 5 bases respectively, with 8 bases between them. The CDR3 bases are TGTGCCAGCTCACCGTCTCAAGATCAGCCCCAGCATTTT. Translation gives CASSPSQDQPQHF.

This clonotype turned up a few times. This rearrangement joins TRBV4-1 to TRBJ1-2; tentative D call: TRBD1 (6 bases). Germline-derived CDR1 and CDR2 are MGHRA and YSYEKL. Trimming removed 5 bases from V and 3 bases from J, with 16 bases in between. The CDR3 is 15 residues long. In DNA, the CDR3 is TGCGCCAGCAGCTCCCCCGGACAGATGTACTATGGCTACACCTTC. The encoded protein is CASSSPGQMYYGYTF.

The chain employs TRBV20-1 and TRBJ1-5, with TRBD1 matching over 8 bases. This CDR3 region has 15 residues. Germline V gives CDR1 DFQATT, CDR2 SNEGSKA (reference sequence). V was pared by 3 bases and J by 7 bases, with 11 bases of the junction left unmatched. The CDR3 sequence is CSASRRTGLRQPQHF. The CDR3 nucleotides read TGCAGTGCTAGTCGAAGGACAGGGCTCAGACAGCCCCAGCATTTT.

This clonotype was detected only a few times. The CDR3 spells CASSEGTTGELFF. The CDR3 nucleotides read TGCGCCAGCAGCGAGGGAACTACCGGGGAGCTGTTTTTT. V is TRBV5-1 and J is TRBJ2-2; D is possibly TRBD2 (5 bases). The CDR3 contains 13 residues. Trimming stripped 4 bases from V and 5 bases from J, with 9 bases between. The germline V gene encodes CDR1 SGHRS and CDR2 YFSETQ.

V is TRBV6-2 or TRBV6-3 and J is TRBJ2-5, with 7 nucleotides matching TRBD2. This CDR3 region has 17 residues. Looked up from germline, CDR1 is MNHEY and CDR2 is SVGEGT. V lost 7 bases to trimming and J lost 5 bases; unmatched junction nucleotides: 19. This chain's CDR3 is CASNAPGLSGYSETQYF. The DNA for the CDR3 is TGTGCCAGCAACGCCCCCGGTCTTAGCGGGTACTCGGAGACCCAGTACTTC.